This TCR beta chain was captured in a study of cytomegalovirus exposure and HLA in healthy donors. This CDR3 is built from 13 residues. Germline CDR1 SNHLY, CDR2 FYNNEI. V gave up 3 bases and J gave up 8 bases, with 11 bases separating them. Study-wide results and limits: Being indistinguishable, some V segments were excluded, TRBV6-2 and TRBV6-3 among them.

13 Jbeta primers and 60 Vbeta primers were used for the PCR. Produced via immunoSEQ multiplex PCR; TCRdb's table is partial and in-frame only. The repertoire consists of under 150,000 clones, with 65% to 85% occurring once and the leading ten covering about 6.7%. In regard to this clone: Its antigen is currently unknown.

The chain is built from TRBV2 and TRBJ2-4; D is undetermined. Sequencing was performed on PBMCs. This receptor was identified in a woman between 40 and 55 years old in good health and CMV-seropositive. Here the CDR3 reads CASSEPFADIQYF. In DNA, the CDR3 is TGTGCCAGCAGTGAGCCCTTCGCGGACATTCAGTACTTC.